The text below deals with one T cell receptor beta chain. V gave up 9 bases and J gave up 8 bases; unmatched junction bases: 16. Germline V CDR1 and CDR2: MNHNS, SASEGT. This CDR3 is built from 15 residues. The data stem from a study of technical replicates of blood from several donors. TCRdb keeps only in-frame clones here, not all; method: immunoSEQ multiplex PCR. The data show roughly 87,000 clones, approximately 93% seen once. Sequenced input: T cells isolated from PBMCs. V and J are TRBV6-1 and TRBJ1-1; 9 bases are a match to TRBD1. The TCR comes from a human donor in good health. CDR3 sequence: CASGGPGQGSFEAFF. For the CDR3, the DNA is TGTGCCAGTGGTGGGCCGGGACAGGGTTCTTTCGAAGCTTTCTTT.